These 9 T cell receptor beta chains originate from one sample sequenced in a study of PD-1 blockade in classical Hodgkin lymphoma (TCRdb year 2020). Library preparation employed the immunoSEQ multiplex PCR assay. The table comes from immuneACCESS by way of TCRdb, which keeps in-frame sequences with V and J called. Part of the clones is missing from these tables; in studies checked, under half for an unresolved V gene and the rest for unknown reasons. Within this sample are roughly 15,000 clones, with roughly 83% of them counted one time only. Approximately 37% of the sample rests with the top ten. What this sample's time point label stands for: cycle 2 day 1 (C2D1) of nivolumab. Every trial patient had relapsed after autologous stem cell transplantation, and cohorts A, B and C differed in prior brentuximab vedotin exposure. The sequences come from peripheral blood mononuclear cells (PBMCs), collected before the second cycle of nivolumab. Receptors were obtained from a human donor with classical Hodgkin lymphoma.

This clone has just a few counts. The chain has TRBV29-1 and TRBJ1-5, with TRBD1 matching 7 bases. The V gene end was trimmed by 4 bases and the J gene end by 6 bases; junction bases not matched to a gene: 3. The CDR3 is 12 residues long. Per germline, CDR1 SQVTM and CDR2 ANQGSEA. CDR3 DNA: TGCAGCGTTGCAGGGGACAGTCAGCCCCAGCATTTT. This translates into CSVAGDSQPQHF.

The CDR3 sequence: CAWRIRHHNSPLHF. The DNA of the CDR3 is TGTGCCTGGAGGATCCGACACCATAATTCACCCCTCCACTTT. The gene calls are TRBV30 and TRBJ1-6; D uncertain. Germline values: CDR1 GTSNPN, CDR2 SVGIG (reference sequence). The CDR3 runs to 14 residues. The germline V and J ends were trimmed by 3 bases and 5 bases, with 11 bases remaining between them.

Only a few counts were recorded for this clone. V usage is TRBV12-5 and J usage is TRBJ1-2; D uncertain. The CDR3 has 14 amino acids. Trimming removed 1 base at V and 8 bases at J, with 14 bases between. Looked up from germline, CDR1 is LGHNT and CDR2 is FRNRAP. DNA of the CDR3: TGTGCTAGTGGTTTGGAGTCGGGGAAAGGAGGCTACACCTTC. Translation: CASGLESGKGGYTF.

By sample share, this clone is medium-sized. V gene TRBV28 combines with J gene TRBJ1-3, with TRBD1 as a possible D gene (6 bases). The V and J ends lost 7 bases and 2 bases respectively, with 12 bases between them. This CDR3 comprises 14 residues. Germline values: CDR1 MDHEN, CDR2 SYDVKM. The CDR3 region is CASNSEGAGNTIYF. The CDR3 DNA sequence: TGTGCCAGCAATAGTGAGGGGGCTGGAAACACCATATATTTT. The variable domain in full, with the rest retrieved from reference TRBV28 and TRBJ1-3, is DVKVTQSSRYLVKRTGEKVFLECVQDMDHENMFWYRQDPGLGLRLIYFSYDVKMKEKGDIPEGYSVSREKKERFSLILESASTNQTSMYLCASNSEGAGNTIYFGEGSWLTVV.

This CDR3 reads CASSLAPGQVSGYTF. In DNA form, the CDR3 reads TGTGCCAGCAGCTTAGCGCCGGGACAGGTGTCGGGCTACACCTTC. The chain links TRBV7-9 to TRBJ1-2, with 8 bases that match TRBD1. Germline lookup yields CDR1 SEHNR and CDR2 FQNEAQ (reference sequence). The CDR3 contains 15 residues. V lost 0 bases, J lost 8 bases, and 8 bases stayed unmatched.

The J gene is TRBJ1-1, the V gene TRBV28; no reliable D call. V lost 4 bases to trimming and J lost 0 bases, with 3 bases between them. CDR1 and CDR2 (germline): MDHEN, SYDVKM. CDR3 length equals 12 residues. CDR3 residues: CASSSVNTEAFF. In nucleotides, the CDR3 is TGTGCCAGCAGTTCCGTGAACACTGAAGCTTTCTTT. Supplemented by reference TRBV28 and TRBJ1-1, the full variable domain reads DVKVTQSSRYLVKRTGEKVFLECVQDMDHENMFWYRQDPGLGLRLIYFSYDVKMKEKGDIPEGYSVSREKKERFSLILESASTNQTSMYLCASSSVNTEAFFGQGTRLTVV.

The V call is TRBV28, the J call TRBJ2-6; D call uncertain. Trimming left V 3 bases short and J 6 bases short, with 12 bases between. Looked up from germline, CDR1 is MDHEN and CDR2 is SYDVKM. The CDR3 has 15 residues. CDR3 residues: CASSLALLEANVLTF. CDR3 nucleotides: TGTGCCAGCAGTTTGGCTCTGTTAGAGGCCAACGTCCTGACTTTC. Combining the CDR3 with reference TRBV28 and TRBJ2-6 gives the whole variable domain DVKVTQSSRYLVKRTGEKVFLECVQDMDHENMFWYRQDPGLGLRLIYFSYDVKMKEKGDIPEGYSVSREKKERFSLILESASTNQTSMYLCASSLALLEANVLTFGAGSRLTVL.

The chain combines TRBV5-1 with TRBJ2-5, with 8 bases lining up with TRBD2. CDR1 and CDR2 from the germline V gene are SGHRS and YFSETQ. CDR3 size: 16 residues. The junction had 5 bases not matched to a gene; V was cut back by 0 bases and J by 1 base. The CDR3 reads CASSLVAGGPQETQYF. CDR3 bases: TGCGCCAGCAGCTTGGTGGCGGGGGGCCCCCAAGAGACCCAGTACTTC.

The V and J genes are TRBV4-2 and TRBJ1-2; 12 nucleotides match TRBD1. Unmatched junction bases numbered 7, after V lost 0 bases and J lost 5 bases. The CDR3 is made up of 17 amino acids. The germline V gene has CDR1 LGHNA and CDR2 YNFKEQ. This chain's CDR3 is CASSQDRGTGGAYGYTF. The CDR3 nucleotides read TGTGCCAGCAGCCAAGATCGGGGGACAGGGGGCGCGTATGGCTACACCTTC.